The clone carrying this T cell receptor beta chain was detected many times. TCRdb called the 5' RACE reads again in MiXCR, with one record for every CDR3 protein. The sample carries about 81,000 distinct CDR3 sequences, 6.5% to 8.5% recorded once. The authors' total RNA extraction used unfractionated whole blood. This specimen belongs to a study of human T cells and chemical hapten exposure. V shed 1 base and J shed 5 bases, with 12 bases lying between them. The CDR3 covers 15 residues. The germline V gene encodes CDR1 SGHRS and CDR2 YFSETQ. This chain links TRBV5-1 with TRBJ1-4, with D perhaps matching TRBD1 (5 bases). The receptor comes from a male donor in good health. CDR3 region: CASSLTRGPNEKLFF. The CDR3 DNA is TGCGCCAGCAGCTTGACACGGGGACCGAATGAAAAACTGTTTTTT.